The present TCR beta chain was sequenced within a study of blood T cells in healthy people across ages. A sample-barcoded 5' primer and a J-beta primer mix were used in a second PCR of roughly 7 to 11 cycles. Using its own MiXCR run on the 5' RACE reads, TCRdb lists one record per CDR3 protein. The sample lists about a million distinct CDR3 sequences; around 48% were seen once. The V gene lost 5 bases and the J gene lost 4 bases, with 15 bases spanning the gap. The germline gives CDR1 SGHTA, CDR2 FQGNSA. The length of the CDR3 is 14 residues. In regard to this clonotype: Its antigen remains unidentified.

Study-wide points: Naive T cell percentage showed a strong correlation with TCR beta diversity. Not knowing donor CMV status may have confounded expanded clonotype changes.

Sequenced input: blood. The rearrangement joins TRBV7-2 to TRBJ2-7, with D perhaps TRBD1 (6 bases). The receptor was derived from a man aged 30 to 45 in good health. CDR3 residues: CASSAEQGPYEQYF. Here the CDR3 DNA reads TGTGCCAGCAGCGCCGAACAGGGTCCGTACGAGCAGTACTTC.